This T cell receptor (beta chain) was captured by sequencing in a study of graft-versus-host responses after intestinal transplantation. The overall study: Each recipient received a multivisceral, liver-intestinal, or isolated intestinal graft. All recipients got anti-thymocyte globulin induction, then tacrolimus and steroids for around three years. Study-wide points: Peak circulating GvH clone levels were associated with early post-transplant HvG declines. GvH clonotypes were identified within recipient marrow, with a subset emerging first in ileum or blood.

About this clone itself: Its antigen is not identified.

Clones were read by immunoSEQ multiplex PCR, and TCRdb kept only the in-frame ones, dropping some. The profile shows 40,000 to 45,000 clones, about 95% of them singletons. This receptor was obtained from a human donor who was the organ donor for an intestinal transplant. The input for sequencing was unstimulated CD8+ T cells sorted from spleen or lymph node cells, taken before transplant.

This CDR3 is CAISESVGYFSYEQYF. Here the CDR3 DNA reads TGTGCCATCAGTGAGTCGGTCGGGTACTTCTCCTACGAGCAGTACTTC. The chain has TRBV10-3 and TRBJ2-7; no clear D gene. Trimming removed 0 bases from V and 0 bases from J, with 12 bases in between. Germline V gene sequence: CDR1 ENHRY, CDR2 SYGVKD. CDR3 length: 16 residues.